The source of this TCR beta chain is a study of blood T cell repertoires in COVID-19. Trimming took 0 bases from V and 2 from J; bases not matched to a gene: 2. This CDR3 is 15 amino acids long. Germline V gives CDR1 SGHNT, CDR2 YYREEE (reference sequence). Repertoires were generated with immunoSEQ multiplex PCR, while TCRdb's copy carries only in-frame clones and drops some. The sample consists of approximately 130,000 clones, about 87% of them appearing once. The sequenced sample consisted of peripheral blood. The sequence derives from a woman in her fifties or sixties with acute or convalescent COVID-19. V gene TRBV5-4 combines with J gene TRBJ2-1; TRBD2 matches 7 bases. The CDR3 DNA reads TGTGCCAGCAGCTTGGTTGCGGGAGCCTACAATGAGCAGTTCTTC. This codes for CASSLVAGAYNEQFF.